One sample yielded the 28 T cell receptor beta chains listed below, sequenced in a study of shared clonotypes between healthy human individuals. TCRdb's table, derived via immunoSEQ multiplex PCR, lists solely in-frame clones and lacks some. The data contain some 700,000 clones, roughly 88% of them seen just once; the ten biggest clones take up about 34%. Sequences were obtained from memory CD8+ T cells from PBMCs. The subset was: CD45RO+ cells pooled with CCR7-negative TemRA cells. The receptors come from a man aged 18 to 30 in good health. Some clones in this sample may be carry-over from other donors' samples.

The rearrangement uses TRBV4-3 and TRBJ2-5, with D possibly TRBD2 on 5 matching bases. V lost 0 bases, J lost 6 bases, and 20 bases lay in between. The CDR3 consists of 17 residues. Germline loops: CDR1 LGHNA, CDR2 YSLEER. In DNA, the CDR3 is TGCGCCAGCAGCCAAGATAATAAGCGGCGGGCCGGGCAGACCCAGTACTTC. Protein sequence: CASSQDNKRRAGQTQYF.

V gene TRBV25-1 combines with J gene TRBJ1-2, with 9 bases fitting TRBD1. CDR3 size: 13 residues. V dropped 4 bases and J dropped 3; count of bases not matched to a gene: 0. The germline V gene has CDR1 MGHDK and CDR2 SYGVNS. The CDR3 loop is CASSGTGDYGYTF. DNA of the CDR3: TGTGCCAGCAGTGGGACAGGGGACTATGGCTACACCTTC.

The CDR3 sequence is CAWSRWGRRYEQYF. Written as DNA, the CDR3 is TGTGCCTGGAGTAGGTGGGGCAGGCGCTACGAGCAGTACTTC. The rearrangement uses TRBV30 and TRBJ2-7; D is possibly TRBD1 (5 bases). The ends were cut back, 2 bases at V and 3 bases at J, with 14 bases in the middle. The CDR3 extends over 14 amino acids. The germline gives CDR1 GTSNPN, CDR2 SVGIG (reference sequence).

V and J are TRBV18 and TRBJ2-1; D is possibly TRBD1 (6 bases). CDR1 KGHSH and CDR2 LQKENI come from the germline V gene. Trimming removed 3 bases at V and 4 bases at J, with 22 bases between. The CDR3 is 18 residues long. CDR3 residues: CASSPSGASQSRYNEQFF. Here the CDR3 DNA reads TGTGCCAGCTCACCGTCAGGGGCTAGCCAGTCGCGTTACAATGAGCAGTTCTTC.

The chain couples TRBV28 to TRBJ2-7; TRBD2 agrees at 8 bases. Germline V CDR1 and CDR2: MDHEN, SYDVKM. V lost 2 bases, J lost 7 bases, and 7 bases stayed unmatched. The CDR3 totals 14 residues. In nucleotides, the CDR3 is TGTGCCAGCAGTTTAAGACTAGCGAGGTGGGAGCAGTACTTC. Protein: CASSLRLARWEQYF.

This rearrangement joins TRBV6-1 to TRBJ1-5; D unclear. This CDR3 has 13 residues. Germline-derived CDR1 and CDR2 are MNHNS and SASEGT. V lost 6 bases and J lost 1, with 7 bases in between. This CDR3 reads CASSERSNQPQHF. The CDR3 DNA is TGTGCCAGCAGCGAAAGAAGCAATCAGCCCCAGCATTTT.

The chain combines TRBV14 with TRBJ2-3, with D perhaps TRBD2 (6 bases). The CDR3 is 13 residues long. Germline CDR1 reads SGHDN; CDR2 reads FVKESK. V lost 4 bases to trimming and J lost 4 bases, with 9 bases between them. The CDR3: CASSPRDSDTQYF. As DNA, the CDR3 is TGTGCCAGCAGCCCCCGGGACTCAGATACGCAGTATTTT.

The V gene is TRBV5-1, the J gene TRBJ2-1; no clear D gene. The V end was cut by 2 bases, the J end by 9 bases, with 6 bases between. Looked up from germline, CDR1 is SGHRS and CDR2 is YFSETQ. This CDR3 is built from 11 residues. The CDR3, as DNA: TGCGCCAGCAGCTTTAGCTTTGAGCAGTTCTTC. Translated: CASSFSFEQFF.

This clone was observed a single time. CDR3 loop: CASSQQGGNEKLFF. CDR3 nucleotides: TGTGCCAGCAGCCAACAGGGAGGTAATGAAAAACTGTTTTTT. The chain uses TRBV9 and TRBJ1-4, with D tentatively TRBD1 (6 bases). Germline V lookup: CDR1 SGDLS, CDR2 YYNGEE. V lost 4 bases to trimming and J lost 4 bases, with 11 bases between them. The CDR3 consists of 14 residues.

The chain links TRBV2 to TRBJ1-5; TRBD1 agrees at 10 bases. CDR1 is SNHLY and CDR2 is FYNNEI in the germline V gene. V lost 7 bases to trimming and J lost 5 bases; unmatched junction nucleotides: 8. The CDR3 length is 15 residues. CDR3 nucleotides: TGTGCCAGCATGATGGGACAGGGGAGGGATCAGCCCCAGCATTTT. Amino acid sequence: CASMMGQGRDQPQHF.

The gene calls are TRBV7-9 and TRBJ1-2; D is uncertain. CDR1 is SEHNR, CDR2 FQNEAQ, per germline (reference sequence). Trimming stripped 7 bases from V and 8 bases from J, with 20 bases between. The CDR3 length is 14 residues. The DNA of the CDR3 is TGTGCCAGCAAAGGGCAACGCGGAGCGGTGGGCTACACCTTC. Amino acid sequence: CASKGQRGAVGYTF.

The chain employs TRBV9 and TRBJ1-3; the match to TRBD1 covers 7 bases. The CDR3 contains 15 residues. Germline-derived CDR1 and CDR2 are SGDLS and YYNGEE. Germline trimming cut 3 bases from V and 1 base from J; bases unmatched to any gene: 4. Written as DNA, the CDR3 is TGTGCCAGCAGCGAGGGGGCACTGTCTGGAAACACCATATATTTT. Amino acid sequence: CASSEGALSGNTIYF.

The chain joins TRBV4-2 to TRBJ2-7; D possibly corresponds to TRBD1 (6 bases). Trimming removed 4 bases at V and 6 bases at J, with 25 bases between. The CDR3 totals 17 residues. Germline values: CDR1 LGHNA, CDR2 YNFKEQ. The CDR3 DNA sequence: TGTGCCAGCAGCCCAGTCCGACGGGGTGTGATAGGGGGCGAGCAGTACTTC. Translation: CASSPVRRGVIGGEQYF.

The V and J genes are TRBV7-9 and TRBJ2-7; a possible D gene is TRBD2 (6 bases). There are 13 residues in the CDR3. The germline gives CDR1 SEHNR, CDR2 FQNEAQ (reference sequence). V shed 4 bases and J shed 3 bases, with 10 bases lying between them. In DNA form, the CDR3 reads TGTGCCAGCAGCTGGGGACTCCGCTACGAGCAGTACTTC. This codes for CASSWGLRYEQYF.

On this clone itself: This CDR3 is also generated by other DNA sequences in the sample. The chain is built from TRBV9 and TRBJ2-1; maybe TRBD2 (6 bases). The germline V and J ends were trimmed by 0 bases and 4 bases, with 8 bases remaining between them. Per the germline V gene, CDR1 is SGDLS and CDR2 is YYNGEE. CDR3 length equals 14 residues. The CDR3 spells CASSVVGGYNEQFF. The CDR3 bases are TGTGCCAGCAGCGTAGTTGGGGGGTACAATGAGCAGTTCTTC.

This chain uses TRBV28 with TRBJ2-1; 10 nucleotides agree with TRBD2. This CDR3 has 16 amino acids. The V and J ends lost 5 bases and 7 bases, in that order; junction bases with no gene match: 11. The germline CDR1 and CDR2 sequences are MDHEN and SYDVKM. CDR3 DNA: TGTGCCAGCAGTAGTCTAGCGGGAGCCCCTTCTAATGAGCAGTTCTTC. This encodes CASSSLAGAPSNEQFF.

The CDR3 loop is CASSTGGASQPQHF. CDR3 DNA: TGTGCCAGCAGTACAGGGGGCGCGAGTCAGCCCCAGCATTTT. The chain has TRBV27 and TRBJ1-5; 9 bases are shared with TRBD1. This CDR3 has 14 amino acids. Looked up from germline, CDR1 is MNHEY and CDR2 is SMNVEV (reference sequence). V gave up 5 bases and J gave up 6 bases; unmatched junction bases: 5.

The chain links TRBV11-2 to TRBJ2-1, with D uncertain. CDR1 and CDR2 from the germline V gene are SGHAT and FQNNGV. The CDR3 consists of 16 residues. The V end was cut by 0 bases, the J end by 3 bases, with 12 bases between. CDR3 loop: CASSLDGGSHYNEQFF. The CDR3 DNA reads TGTGCCAGCAGCTTAGATGGTGGTTCTCACTACAATGAGCAGTTCTTC.

The chain carries TRBV2 and TRBJ2-7; 7 bases match TRBD1. The V gene end was trimmed by 4 bases and the J gene end by 0 bases; junction bases not matched to a gene: 9. CDR3 size: 16 residues. CDR1 is SNHLY, CDR2 FYNNEI, per germline. CDR3 DNA: TGTGCCAGCAGTGGTATTGGGACAGCGAGCTCCTACGAGCAGTACTTC. The encoded protein is CASSGIGTASSYEQYF.

Comment on this clone: The same CDR3 arises from other DNA sequences in this sample as well. The DNA for the CDR3 is TGTGCCAGCAGCTTGAATACAGATACGCAGTATTTT. Translated: CASSLNTDTQYF. This rearrangement joins TRBV5-6 to TRBJ2-3, with no clear D. CDR3 length: 12 amino acids. Germline V lookup: CDR1 SGHDT, CDR2 YYEEEE. Between the trimmed V and J ends, which lost 1 base and 3 bases, there was a span of 3 bases.

This clone was detected once. The CDR3 DNA follows: TGTGCCAGCAGTTCAGGGCGGACTGGGGCCAACGTCCTGACTTTC. It codes for CASSSGRTGANVLTF. The chain recombines TRBV6-5 with TRBJ2-6; D perhaps matches TRBD1 (5 bases). The V end lost 4 bases, the J end lost 2 bases, and 9 bases lay between the germline ends. This CDR3 region has 15 residues. Germline assignment: CDR1 MNHEY and CDR2 SVGAGI.

The chain has TRBV11-2 and TRBJ2-1; 7 nucleotides agree with TRBD1. J lost 4 bases, V lost 6 bases, and 9 bases had no gene match. CDR3 length equals 15 residues. Germline lookup yields CDR1 SGHAT and CDR2 FQNNGV. CDR3 bases: TGTGCCAGCAGTCCAGGGACAGATTTTTACAATGAGCAGTTCTTC. This codes for CASSPGTDFYNEQFF.

This chain uses TRBV6-5 with TRBJ2-7; no firm D call. The CDR3 extends over 11 amino acids. The germline V and J ends were trimmed by 6 bases and 4 bases, with 7 bases remaining between them. Germline-derived CDR1 and CDR2 are MNHEY and SVGAGI. The chain's CDR3 is CASSASYEQYF. CDR3 sequence (DNA): TGTGCCAGCAGCGCCTCATACGAGCAGTACTTC.

The chain couples TRBV29-1 to TRBJ2-7, with a weak D call TRBD2 (6 bases). The V end was cut by 4 bases, the J end by 2 bases, with 9 bases between. Germline V gives CDR1 SQVTM, CDR2 ANQGSEA. This CDR3 is 12 amino acids long. CDR3 residues: CSVVAGTYEQYF. The DNA for the CDR3 is TGCAGCGTTGTGGCGGGGACCTACGAGCAGTACTTC.

The gene calls are TRBV7-3 and TRBJ2-1, with unresolved D. Germline CDR1 reads SGHTA; CDR2 reads FQGTGA. V dropped 5 bases and J dropped 7 bases, with 12 bases sitting between them. CDR3 size: 13 residues. CDR3 coding DNA: TGTGCCAGCAGCCCCCCCGCCGTTAATGAGCAGTTCTTC. Protein: CASSPPAVNEQFF.

The rearrangement uses TRBV15 and TRBJ1-1; weak D call: TRBD1 (5 bases). Per germline, CDR1 LNHNV and CDR2 YYDKDF (reference sequence). This CDR3 is built from 16 residues. V lost 1 base and J lost 3, with 15 bases in between. CDR3 coding DNA: TGTGCCACCAGCAGAGTGGGGGGGAGAGGTGACACTGAAGCTTTCTTT. Encoded protein: CATSRVGGRGDTEAFF.

J is TRBJ2-7 and V is TRBV2; 8 positions agree with TRBD1. V gave up 6 bases and J gave up 3 bases; unmatched junction bases: 10. The CDR3 has 15 residues. In germline, CDR1 is SNHLY, CDR2 FYNNEI. The CDR3 sequence: CASRPPGTGLYEQYF. CDR3 nucleotide sequence: TGTGCCAGCAGGCCCCCCGGGACAGGCCTCTACGAGCAGTACTTC.

This rearrangement joins TRBV7-8 to TRBJ2-1, with TRBD2 identical over 10 bases. Germline CDR1 and CDR2: SGHVS and FQNEAQ. V dropped 5 bases and J dropped 2; count of bases not matched to a gene: 6. The CDR3 contains 16 residues. The DNA of the CDR3 is TGTGCCAGCAGCCCCCAACTAGCGGGAACCTACAATGAGCAGTTCTTC. Amino acids: CASSPQLAGTYNEQFF.